This TCR beta chain is from a study of T cell responses to AZD1222 COVID-19 vaccine. The study, taken as a whole, reports: Donors skewed white British and female; clonal diversity was possibly underestimated.

CDR1 and CDR2 from the germline V gene are MNHEY and SMNVEV (reference sequence). Deletions cut 6 bases from V and 4 bases from J, with 18 bases between. CDR3 length: 15 amino acids. As concerns this clone: Antigen: not known.

The assay was immunoSEQ multiplex PCR, and TCRdb's table has in-frame clones only and misses some. The data contain under 170,000 clones, about 93% of them seen just once; the ten biggest clones take up about 3.3%. This chain joins TRBV27 and TRBJ1-1, with D possibly being TRBD1 (5 bases). The receptor was derived from an adult who received the AZD1222 COVID-19 vaccine. The sample consisted of peripheral blood, taken 28 days after the second AZD1222 dose. The CDR3 loop reads CASSRYRAGGTEAFF. The CDR3, as DNA: TGTGCCAGCAGCCGATACCGCGCGGGGGGCACTGAAGCTTTCTTT.